The 23 T cell receptor beta chains given below trace back to one sample, sequenced in a study of early stage breast cancer tumors. The assay was immunoSEQ multiplex PCR, and TCRdb's table has in-frame clones only and misses some. The data contain around 31,000 clones, roughly four fifths of them singletons. The sample comprised blood. The receptors originated from a person aged 35-55 years with breast cancer.

This clone occurred a few times. The V gene is TRBV5-1, the J gene TRBJ1-3, with TRBD1 identical over 7 bases. CDR1 is SGHRS and CDR2 is YFSETQ in the germline V gene. CDR3 size: 14 residues. V dropped 4 bases and J dropped 2; count of bases not matched to a gene: 3. CDR3 sequence (DNA): TGCGCCAGCAGCCCCGGGACAGCTGGAAACACCATATATTTT. This sequence encodes CASSPGTAGNTIYF.

This rearrangement joins TRBV14 to TRBJ2-7; D is unclear. V was cut by 4 bases and J by 4 bases, with 2 bases left in between. The V gene's germline CDR1 is SGHDN and CDR2 FVKESK. The CDR3 consists of 10 residues. The CDR3 DNA follows: TGTGCCAGCAGCCCATACGAGCAGTACTTC. Translated, it gives CASSPYEQYF.

This chain links TRBV4-2 with TRBJ1-1; the match to TRBD1 covers 7 bases. This CDR3 has 14 residues. V trimming: 1 base; J trimming: 3 bases; junction bases outside the gene matches: 2. Germline V lookup: CDR1 LGHNA, CDR2 YNFKEQ. The CDR3 DNA sequence: TGTGCCAGCAGCCAAGCCGGACAGGACACTGAAGCTTTCTTT. Its translation: CASSQAGQDTEAFF.

The chain links TRBV6-5 to TRBJ2-1, with D perhaps matching TRBD2 (6 bases). The ends were cut back, 6 bases at V and 9 bases at J, with 21 bases in the middle. The V gene's germline CDR1 is MNHEY and CDR2 SVGAGI. The CDR3 is 15 amino acids. The CDR3 region is CASRRMGGSFGEQFF. CDR3 nucleotide sequence: TGTGCCAGCAGACGAATGGGGGGTTCCTTTGGTGAGCAGTTCTTC.

The CDR3 protein is CASSSSIWGNEQYF. The CDR3 DNA reads TGTGCCAGCAGTTCCTCTATATGGGGGAACGAGCAGTACTTC. The V call is TRBV27, the J call TRBJ2-7; D might be TRBD1 or TRBD2, each matching 5 bases. There are 14 residues in the CDR3. V was cut by 4 bases and J by 5 bases, with 15 bases left in between. The germline V gene encodes CDR1 MNHEY and CDR2 SMNVEV (reference sequence).

The rearrangement uses TRBV19 and TRBJ1-1; a weak D match, TRBD1 (5 bases). The CDR3 is 16 residues long. V gave up 6 bases and J gave up 0 bases, with 17 bases separating them. Germline V gene data show CDR1 as LNHDA and CDR2 as SQIVND (reference sequence). CDR3 loop: CASRFIRDPMNTEAFF. The CDR3 nucleotides are TGTGCCAGTAGATTTATCCGGGACCCTATGAACACTGAAGCTTTCTTT.

V is TRBV15 and J is TRBJ2-5, with a tentative D call TRBD1 (6 bases). Germline assignment: CDR1 LNHNV and CDR2 YYDKDF (reference sequence). The CDR3 runs to 14 residues. The germline V and J ends were trimmed by 1 base and 5 bases, with 11 bases remaining between them. This CDR3 reads CATSRGGTGETQYF. The CDR3, as DNA: TGTGCCACCAGCAGAGGCGGAACAGGGGAGACCCAGTACTTC.

This clone was recorded a few times. The CDR3 reads CASSEGGELFF. In DNA, the CDR3 is TGTGCCAGCAGCGAGGGCGGGGAGCTGTTTTTT. This chain connects TRBV7-3 to TRBJ2-2; possibly TRBD2 for D (5 bases). Germline CDR1 reads SGHTA; CDR2 reads FQGTGA. This CDR3 comprises 11 residues. The V end lost 5 bases, the J end lost 7 bases, and 5 bases lay between the germline ends. The complete variable domain, with remaining parts taken from reference TRBV7-3 and TRBJ2-2, reads GAGVSQTPSNKVTEKGKYVELRCDPISGHTALYWYRQSLGQGPEFLIYFQGTGAADDSGLPNDRFFAVRPEGSVSTLKIQRTERGDSAVYLCASSEGGELFFGEGSRLTVL.

The chain joins TRBV5-1 to TRBJ2-1, with 15 bases that match TRBD2. With V trimmed by 4 bases and J by 10 bases, 3 bases remained unmatched. CDR1 is SGHRS and CDR2 is YFSETQ in the germline V gene. The CDR3 sequence is 14 residues long. The CDR3 protein is CASSQGLAGGEQFF. As DNA, the CDR3 is TGCGCCAGCAGCCAGGGACTAGCGGGAGGAGAGCAGTTCTTC.

This clone was observed a handful of times. The V call is TRBV6-1, the J call TRBJ2-3; TRBD2 matches 16 bases. CDR1 and CDR2 (germline): MNHNS, SASEGT. V dropped 6 bases and J dropped 4; count of bases not matched to a gene: 1. The CDR3 extends over 15 amino acids. The CDR3 DNA follows: TGTGCCAGCAGGGGACTAGCGGGAGGGCCAGATACGCAGTATTTT. Its protein product is CASRGLAGGPDTQYF.

This chain joins TRBV30 and TRBJ1-4; no reliable D call. Germline loops: CDR1 GTSNPN, CDR2 SVGIG (reference sequence). The CDR3 consists of 15 residues. V lost 0 bases and J lost 8, with 16 bases in between. The CDR3 loop is CAWSVRGSLIEKLFF. The CDR3, as DNA: TGTGCCTGGAGTGTACGAGGGAGCTTGATAGAAAAACTGTTTTTT.

This chain connects TRBV28 to TRBJ1-3, with a possible D match to TRBD1 (5 bases). V lost 2 bases to trimming and J lost 0 bases, with 5 bases between them. Germline values: CDR1 MDHEN, CDR2 SYDVKM. The CDR3 consists of 14 residues. CDR3 sequence: CASSLGGSGNTIYF. CDR3 DNA sequence: TGTGCCAGCAGTTTAGGGGGCTCTGGAAACACCATATATTTT.

This clone was found once. This chain connects TRBV6-5 to TRBJ1-2; TRBD1 is a possible D gene (6 bases). The CDR3 is 13 residues long. Trimming removed 2 bases at V and 4 bases at J, with 8 bases between. In germline, CDR1 is MNHEY, CDR2 SVGAGI. CDR3 in amino acids: CASSYVTGYGYTF. In DNA, the CDR3 is TGTGCCAGCAGTTACGTGACAGGCTATGGCTACACCTTC.

The chain combines TRBV13 with TRBJ2-1; TRBD2 matches 10 bases. From germline, CDR1 is PRHDT and CDR2 FYEKMQ (reference sequence). V was pared by 5 bases and J by 0 bases, with 7 bases of the junction left unmatched. This CDR3 comprises 17 residues. CDR3 bases: TGTGCCAGCAGCCCCCCCGCTAGCGGGAGCTCCTACAATGAGCAGTTCTTC. Encoded protein: CASSPPASGSSYNEQFF.

The chain has TRBV27 and TRBJ1-2, with TRBD1 matching 7 bases. Trimming took 7 bases from V and 8 from J; bases not matched to a gene: 4. This CDR3 has 11 residues. CDR1 MNHEY and CDR2 SMNVEV come from the germline V gene (reference sequence). The CDR3 coding sequence is TGTGCCAGCATGTACAGGGGCGGCTACACCTTC. This codes for CASMYRGGYTF.

This sequence joins TRBV29-1 and TRBJ2-7, with 11 bases lining up with TRBD1. CDR3 size: 13 residues. V shed 6 bases and J 4 bases; nucleotides not matched to a gene: 5. Germline V gene data show CDR1 as SQVTM and CDR2 as ANQGSEA. The CDR3 reads CSVAGQGGYEQYF. Written as DNA, the CDR3 is TGCAGCGTCGCGGGACAGGGGGGATACGAGCAGTACTTC.

The genes are TRBV7-2 and TRBJ2-2, with D possibly being TRBD1 (5 bases). Germline V lookup: CDR1 SGHTA, CDR2 FQGNSA. Trimming took 6 bases from V and 3 from J, leaving 17 bases between them. The CDR3 runs 16 residues. The CDR3: CASSQMDKIDTGELFF. The DNA for the CDR3 is TGTGCCAGCAGTCAAATGGACAAGATCGACACCGGGGAGCTGTTTTTT.

The genes are TRBV11-2 and TRBJ2-1; 8 bases match TRBD1. The J segment lost 9 bases and the V segment lost 5 bases, leaving 12 bases of the junction unmatched. This CDR3 spans 15 amino acids. From germline, CDR1 is SGHAT and CDR2 FQNNGV. In nucleotides, the CDR3 is TGTGCCAGCAGCCCTTTCAGGGGGCTAGGGGGTGAGCAGTTCTTC. Translated: CASSPFRGLGGEQFF.

The chain joins TRBV19 to TRBJ1-1; D gene uncertain. The CDR3 runs 15 residues. V lost 0 bases, J lost 7 bases, and 15 bases lay in between. Germline V gene lookup returns CDR1 LNHDA and CDR2 SQIVND (reference sequence). The CDR3 bases are TGTGCCAGTAGTATAGAAGGAGGGAGGAAGAATGAAGCTTTCTTT. Protein product: CASSIEGGRKNEAFF.

The V call is TRBV6-5, the J call TRBJ2-7; D is possibly TRBD2 (5 bases). Germline V gene data show CDR1 as MNHEY and CDR2 as SVGAGI. V lost 7 bases and J 0 bases, leaving 10 bases between the germline ends. The CDR3 is 13 residues long. CDR3 protein: CASKRYSSYEQYF. CDR3 DNA sequence: TGTGCCAGCAAGCGGTATTCCTCCTACGAGCAGTACTTC.

This clone was observed a single time. The V call is TRBV9, the J call TRBJ1-2, with D uncertain. This CDR3 region has 15 residues. Germline lookup yields CDR1 SGDLS and CDR2 YYNGEE. V dropped 3 bases and J dropped 2 bases, with 14 bases sitting between them. In nucleotides, the CDR3 is TGTGCCAGCAGCGAGATGGCAGGCGGGAACTATGGCTACACCTTC. Its protein product is CASSEMAGGNYGYTF. Using reference TRBV9 and TRBJ1-2 for the parts outside the CDR3, the full variable domain is DSGVTQTPKHLITATGQRVTLRCSPRSGDLSVYWYQQSLDQGLQFLIQYYNGEERAKGNILERFSAQQFPDLHSELNLSSLELGDSALYFCASSEMAGGNYGYTFGSGTRLTVV.

The chain is built from TRBV19 and TRBJ2-5; no reliable D call. Between the trimmed V and J ends, which lost 3 bases and 5 bases, there was a span of 10 bases. Germline lookup yields CDR1 LNHDA and CDR2 SQIVND (reference sequence). This CDR3 region has 13 residues. The CDR3 coding sequence is TGTGCCAGTAGTATCCGGACGCAGGAGACCCAGTACTTC. Translation gives CASSIRTQETQYF.

This chain's CDR3 is CASSLGADTQYF. The CDR3 DNA sequence: TGTGCCAGCAGCTTAGGAGCAGATACGCAGTATTTT. The V and J genes are TRBV7-9 and TRBJ2-3; no reliable D call. The germline V gene has CDR1 SEHNR and CDR2 FQNEAQ (reference sequence). V was shortened by 1 base and J by 4 bases, with 3 bases between the two germline ends. CDR3 length: 12 residues.